Listed below are T cell receptor beta chains from one sample, sequenced in a study of OX40 agonist ivuxolimab in advanced cancers. Sequencing was performed with immunoSEQ multiplex PCR; in TCRdb, only in-frame clones are kept and a portion is missing. The sample gives 82,000 or so clones, roughly 85% of which show up once; more than 2% is in the top ten. The input for sequencing was CD4+ or CD8+ T cells sorted from blood, taken in a trial of the OX40 agonist ivuxolimab. Receptors originate from an adult with an advanced solid tumor such as melanoma, head and neck, liver or kidney cancer. Each CDR3 is given with its conserved first and last residue. The order of the fields is clone size, J gene, D gene, V gene, CDR3 DNA, CDR3 protein. D genes are given only for firm matches. Rows give clone size only sometimes, using once, few, many, or a class for an expanded clone.

size: -
J: TRBJ2-3
D: -
V: TRBV7-2
DNA: TGTGCCAGCGGTGCGGGAACCACAGATACGCAGTATTTT
CDR3: CASGAGTTDTQYF

size: once
J: TRBJ2-7
D: TRBD1
V: TRBV19
DNA: TGTGCCAGTCGCGAGGACAGGACGGCCTACGAGCAGTACTTC
CDR3: CASREDRTAYEQYF

size: few
J: TRBJ2-3
D: -
V: TRBV5-1
DNA: TGCGCCAGCAGCTTGGAGTCGGGGATTGGCACAGATACGCAGTATTTT
CDR3: CASSLESGIGTDTQYF

size: -
J: TRBJ2-4
D: TRBD1
V: TRBV5-8
DNA: TGTGCCAGCAGCATTCAGGGGGCTGACATTCAGTACTTC
CDR3: CASSIQGADIQYF

size: -
J: TRBJ1-4
D: TRBD1
V: TRBV29-1
DNA: TGCAGCGCCCTTGACAGGGGGCGTGCTAATGAAAAACTGTTTTTT
CDR3: CSALDRGRANEKLFF

size: once
J: TRBJ2-2
D: TRBD1
V: TRBV5-1
DNA: TGCGCCAGCTCGAATGGACAGGGGGTCACCGGGGAGCTGTTTTTT
CDR3: CASSNGQGVTGELFF

size: -
J: TRBJ1-1
D: TRBD1
V: TRBV6-5
DNA: TGTGCCAGCACTTCTAGGACAGGGGACTCTGAAGCTTTCTTT
CDR3: CASTSRTGDSEAFF

size: -
J: TRBJ2-5
D: TRBD2
V: TRBV27
DNA: TGTGCCAGCGTCCCGGGGGGTGGTGGGGAAGAGACCCAGTACTTC
CDR3: CASVPGGGGEETQYF

size: once
J: TRBJ1-2
D: -
V: TRBV5-4
DNA: TGTGCCAGCAGCTTGTTTACAGGAAGTTATGGCTACACCTTC
CDR3: CASSLFTGSYGYTF

size: -
J: TRBJ2-3
D: -
V: TRBV19
DNA: TGTGCCACAAAGGGGGTCCTCGGCACAGATACGCAGTATTTT
CDR3: CATKGVLGTDTQYF

size: -
J: TRBJ1-5
D: TRBD1
V: TRBV2
DNA: TGTGCCAGCAGCCGGGACAGGGATTATCAGCCCCAGCATTTT
CDR3: CASSRDRDYQPQHF

size: -
J: TRBJ2-3
D: TRBD2
V: TRBV30
DNA: TGTGCCTGGAGCGCCAGAATAGCGGGGGGGCTATATACGCAGTATTTT
CDR3: CAWSARIAGGLYTQYF

size: -
J: TRBJ2-5
D: TRBD1
V: TRBV4-1
DNA: TGCGCCAGCAGCCTACGGGGACAGGGGTACCAAGAGACCCAGTACTTC
CDR3: CASSLRGQGYQETQYF

size: -
J: TRBJ2-1
D: -
V: TRBV5-1
DNA: TGCGCCAGCAGCTTGATCTACAATGAGCAGTTCTTC
CDR3: CASSLIYNEQFF

size: once
J: TRBJ1-1
D: -
V: TRBV11-3
DNA: TGTGCCAGCAGCCTCGGAGGAACGAACACTGAAGCTTTCTTT
CDR3: CASSLGGTNTEAFF

size: few
J: TRBJ1-2
D: -
V: TRBV30
DNA: TGTGCCTGGATGGGGACTAGGTCCTCGTATGGCTACACCTTC
CDR3: CAWMGTRSSYGYTF

size: -
J: TRBJ1-3
D: -
V: TRBV5-5
DNA: TGTGCCAGCAGCCCTCTGAGCTCTGGAAACACCATATATTTT
CDR3: CASSPLSSGNTIYF

size: -
J: TRBJ1-2
D: TRBD1
V: TRBV7-2
DNA: TGTGCCAGCAGCTTAGCGGCAGGGGGGAACTATGGCTACACCTTC
CDR3: CASSLAAGGNYGYTF

size: -
J: TRBJ1-1
D: -
V: TRBV7-9
DNA: TGTGCCAGCAGCTTAATGGGGGCGAACACTGAAGCTTTCTTT
CDR3: CASSLMGANTEAFF

size: -
J: TRBJ2-3
D: TRBD1
V: TRBV7-2
DNA: TGTGCCAGCAGCTTGGACAGGGGCACAGATACGCAGTATTTT
CDR3: CASSLDRGTDTQYF

size: -
J: TRBJ1-2
D: TRBD1
V: TRBV5-4
DNA: TGTGCCAGCAGCTTGGCCCATGGCAGGGGGCCTTTACGCTATGGCTACACCTTC
CDR3: CASSLAHGRGPLRYGYTF

size: -
J: TRBJ1-6
D: -
V: TRBV5-4
DNA: TGTGCCAGCAGCCCCGAGAGTGGATCCCTCCACTTT
CDR3: CASSPESGSLHF

size: -
J: TRBJ1-2
D: TRBD1
V: TRBV7-9
DNA: TGTGCCAGCAGCTTTGGACAGGGGGATGGCTACACCTTC
CDR3: CASSFGQGDGYTF

size: -
J: TRBJ2-3
D: -
V: TRBV7-2
DNA: TGTGCCAGCACCCTAGGGGGGGCAATAGATACGCAGTATTTT
CDR3: CASTLGGAIDTQYF

size: few
J: TRBJ1-6
D: TRBD1
V: TRBV5-6
DNA: TGTGCCAGCAGCTTCTTGGACAGGGACTATAATTCACCCCTCCACTTT
CDR3: CASSFLDRDYNSPLHF

size: -
J: TRBJ2-7
D: -
V: TRBV5-1
DNA: TGCGCCAGCAGCTCACGGGCCGGGTCCTCCTACGAGCAGTACTTC
CDR3: CASSSRAGSSYEQYF

size: -
J: TRBJ2-5
D: -
V: TRBV5-4
DNA: TGTGCCAGCAGCTGGGGTGCATCGGAGACCCAGTACTTC
CDR3: CASSWGASETQYF

size: -
J: TRBJ1-3
D: TRBD1
V: TRBV18
DNA: TGTGCCAGCTCACCTCTACCGGGACAGAACTCTGGAAACACCATATATTTT
CDR3: CASSPLPGQNSGNTIYF

size: -
J: TRBJ2-5
D: TRBD1
V: TRBV5-1
DNA: TGCGCCAGCAGCTTGACAGGGGGACCACAAGAGACCCAGTACTTC
CDR3: CASSLTGGPQETQYF

size: -
J: TRBJ2-1
D: -
V: TRBV4-1
DNA: TGCGCCAGCAGCTCGACGCGCCGAACCTACAATGAGCAGTTCTTC
CDR3: CASSSTRRTYNEQFF

size: -
J: TRBJ1-2
D: TRBD1
V: TRBV30
DNA: TGTGCCTGGAGCAGGGGGCGCGAAGGCTACACCTTC
CDR3: CAWSRGREGYTF

size: -
J: TRBJ2-4
D: TRBD1
V: TRBV6-1
DNA: TGTGCCAGCAGTAGGACAGGGCTCGCCAAAAACATTCAGTACTTC
CDR3: CASSRTGLAKNIQYF

size: few
J: TRBJ2-7
D: TRBD1
V: TRBV2
DNA: TGTGCCAGCAGTGCGGGGACAGCTATTAACGAGCAGTACTTC
CDR3: CASSAGTAINEQYF

size: -
J: TRBJ2-5
D: TRBD2
V: TRBV7-2
DNA: TGTGCCAGCAGCTTATCGTCTAGCGGGGTGAACCAAGAGACCCAGTACTTC
CDR3: CASSLSSSGVNQETQYF

size: few
J: TRBJ1-5
D: -
V: TRBV7-9
DNA: TGTGCCAGCAGCTTAGCGGGGGATCATCAGCCCCAGCATTTT
CDR3: CASSLAGDHQPQHF

size: few
J: TRBJ1-1
D: -
V: TRBV19
DNA: TGTGCCAGTAGTAACAGGGTTGGAGGCACTGAAGCTTTCTTT
CDR3: CASSNRVGGTEAFF

size: -
J: TRBJ1-1
D: TRBD1
V: TRBV5-1
DNA: TGCGCCAGCAGCTCGACCGTAGTACAGGGGTCTGAAGCTTTCTTT
CDR3: CASSSTVVQGSEAFF

size: -
J: TRBJ1-2
D: -
V: TRBV25-1
DNA: TGTGCCAGCAGTGGGGGGGGACACTATGGCTACACCTTC
CDR3: CASSGGGHYGYTF

size: -
J: TRBJ1-1
D: -
V: TRBV5-4
DNA: TGTGCCAGCAGCTTTGGGGGGCGCGGTGAAGGAGCTTTCTTT
CDR3: CASSFGGRGEGAFF

size: -
J: TRBJ2-7
D: -
V: TRBV19
DNA: TGTGCCAGTAGTATAGGGGCCAGGGCCTACGAGCAGTACTTC
CDR3: CASSIGARAYEQYF

size: -
J: TRBJ2-2
D: -
V: TRBV7-3
DNA: TGTGCCAGCAGCTTGGCTAGAGAGCAGGGGGAGCTGTTTTTT
CDR3: CASSLAREQGELFF

size: once
J: TRBJ2-5
D: TRBD2
V: TRBV5-5
DNA: TGTGCCAGCAGCTTAAAACTAGCGGGGGGGCCTAGGACCCAGTACTTC
CDR3: CASSLKLAGGPRTQYF

size: -
J: TRBJ2-2
D: TRBD1
V: TRBV5-4
DNA: TGTGCCAGCAGCTTTAGGGGGCGGGACACCGGGGAGCTGTTTTTT
CDR3: CASSFRGRDTGELFF

size: -
J: TRBJ1-5
D: -
V: TRBV4-3
DNA: TGCGCCAGCAGCCAAGTAACCGGGGAGCCCCAGCATTTT
CDR3: CASSQVTGEPQHF

size: once
J: TRBJ2-3
D: TRBD1
V: TRBV5-1
DNA: TGCGCCAGCGGGGCGACGGGACAGGGGATAGATACGCAGTATTTT
CDR3: CASGATGQGIDTQYF

size: few
J: TRBJ2-3
D: TRBD1
V: TRBV11-2
DNA: TGTGCCAGCAGCTTGGCCGGGACAGGGGCGAAAGATACGCAGTATTTT
CDR3: CASSLAGTGAKDTQYF

size: few
J: TRBJ1-6
D: -
V: TRBV30
DNA: TGTGCCTGGAGTGTTCGGGGCAGGGGTTCACCCCTCCACTTT
CDR3: CAWSVRGRGSPLHF

size: once
J: TRBJ2-7
D: -
V: TRBV5-6
DNA: TGTGCCAGCAGCCCGCGGGATGGTAATTACGAGCAGTACTTC
CDR3: CASSPRDGNYEQYF

size: -
J: TRBJ1-1
D: -
V: TRBV20-1
DNA: TGCAGTGCTAGGGAGAACACTGAAGCTTTCTTT
CDR3: CSARENTEAFF

size: -
J: TRBJ1-2
D: -
V: TRBV6-5
DNA: TGTGCCAGCAGTTACTCGAGCGGGTATCATTGGGGCTACACCTTC
CDR3: CASSYSSGYHWGYTF

size: -
J: TRBJ2-5
D: -
V: TRBV18
DNA: TGTGCCAGCTCAGATTCACAAGAGACCCAGTACTTC
CDR3: CASSDSQETQYF

size: once
J: TRBJ2-3
D: TRBD1
V: TRBV29-1
DNA: TGCAGCGCCGAGGGGACAGGGGGGACAGATACGCAGTATTTT
CDR3: CSAEGTGGTDTQYF

size: -
J: TRBJ1-1
D: -
V: TRBV6-5
DNA: TGTGCCAGCAGTTCAGCCGGGACCTATGAAGCTTTCTTT
CDR3: CASSSAGTYEAFF